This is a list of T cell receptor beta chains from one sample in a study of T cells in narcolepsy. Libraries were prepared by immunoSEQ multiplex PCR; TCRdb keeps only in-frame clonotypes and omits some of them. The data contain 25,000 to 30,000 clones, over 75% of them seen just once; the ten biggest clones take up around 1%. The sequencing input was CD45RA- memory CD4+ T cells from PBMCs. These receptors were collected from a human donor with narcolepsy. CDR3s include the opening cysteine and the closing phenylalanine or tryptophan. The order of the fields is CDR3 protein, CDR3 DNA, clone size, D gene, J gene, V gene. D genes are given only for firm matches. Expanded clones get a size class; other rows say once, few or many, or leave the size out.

CASSIGPGTGNTEAFF,TGTGCCAGTAGTATAGGACCCGGGACAGGGAACACTGAAGCTTTCTTT,once,TRBD1,TRBJ1-1,TRBV19
CASSRPGDTQYF,TGTGCCAGCAGTCGCCCTGGGGATACGCAGTATTTT,-,-,TRBJ2-3,TRBV6-5
CSVSFPGTSYGYTF,TGCAGCGTTTCATTCCCCGGGACATCCTATGGCTACACCTTC,-,-,TRBJ1-2,TRBV29-1
CATSRDSGGRDTKTPSYEQYF,TGTGCCACCAGCAGAGATTCAGGGGGTCGGGACACCAAAACGCCCTCCTACGAGCAGTACTTC,-,TRBD1,TRBJ2-7,TRBV15
CASSPGGLAGSYEQYF,TGTGCCAGCAGCCCGGGAGGACTAGCGGGCTCCTACGAGCAGTACTTC,-,TRBD2,TRBJ2-7,TRBV5-4
CAVQTSRSTDTQYF,TGTGCCGTCCAGACTAGCCGCAGCACAGATACGCAGTATTTT,-,TRBD2,TRBJ2-3,TRBV10-3
CASSERATRDLSSYSYNEQFF,TGTGCCAGCAGCGAGAGGGCTACTAGGGACCTCTCCTCTTACTCCTACAATGAGCAGTTCTTC,-,-,TRBJ2-1,TRBV9
CASSWTGGDEKLFF,TGTGCCAGCAGCTGGACAGGGGGCGATGAAAAACTGTTTTTT,-,TRBD1,TRBJ1-4,TRBV28
CASSFSGGGGDTQYF,TGTGCCAGCAGCTTTAGCGGGGGTGGGGGAGATACGCAGTATTTT,-,TRBD2,TRBJ2-3,TRBV7-8
CASSRLGLASSNEQFF,TGTGCCAGCAGTCGGCTCGGACTAGCATCTTCAAATGAGCAGTTCTTC,-,TRBD2,TRBJ2-1,TRBV27
CASSSGTSGAKNIQYF,TGTGCCAGCAGCTCAGGGACTAGTGGAGCCAAAAACATTCAGTACTTC,-,TRBD2,TRBJ2-4,TRBV7-2
CASSLALRGQDNEQFF,TGTGCCAGCAGCTTAGCCCTCAGGGGGCAGGACAATGAGCAGTTCTTC,-,TRBD1,TRBJ2-1,TRBV7-9
CASSLVSVSGEQYF,TGTGCCAGCAGCTTAGTATCCGTCTCGGGCGAGCAGTACTTC,-,-,TRBJ2-7,TRBV7-2
CASSLVSAGAKGGQYF,TGTGCCAGCAGTTTGGTATCCGCGGGAGCCAAAGGTGGGCAGTACTTC,-,TRBD2,TRBJ2-7,TRBV28
CASSRGGYEQYF,TGTGCCAGCAGCCGCGGGGGATACGAGCAGTACTTC,-,TRBD2,TRBJ2-7,TRBV14
CASSSGGSGGPLQETQYF,TGCGCCAGCAGCTCCGGGGGTAGCGGGGGGCCCCTGCAAGAGACCCAGTACTTC,-,TRBD2,TRBJ2-5,TRBV5-1
CASSLGQGGYSNQPQHF,TGTGCCAGCAGCTTAGGACAGGGCGGTTATAGCAATCAGCCCCAGCATTTT,-,TRBD1,TRBJ1-5,TRBV7-2
CASSLQDSYEQYF,TGTGCCAGCAGCCTACAAGACTCCTACGAGCAGTACTTC,-,-,TRBJ2-7,TRBV7-6
CAYDRANQETQYF,TGTGCCTATGACAGAGCAAACCAAGAGACCCAGTACTTC,-,-,TRBJ2-5,TRBV30
CASSTGGGANVLTF,TGTGCCAGCAGCACGGGGGGCGGGGCCAACGTCCTGACTTTC,-,-,TRBJ2-6,TRBV7-2
CASSFSGASSYNKQFF,TGTGCCAGCAGCTTTAGCGGGGCAAGCTCCTACAATAAGCAGTTCTTC,-,TRBD2,TRBJ2-1,TRBV11-3
CASSLGSGGPYEQYF,TGTGCCAGCAGCTTGGGGAGCGGGGGACCCTACGAGCAGTACTTC,-,TRBD2,TRBJ2-7,TRBV5-5
CASSYSMSGDGYTF,TGTGCCAGCAGTTACTCGATGTCAGGCGATGGCTACACCTTC,-,-,TRBJ1-2,TRBV6-6
CASSSPVGQGGQKETNYGYTF,TGCGCCAGCAGCTCACCCGTAGGACAGGGCGGACAAAAAGAAACTAACTATGGCTACACCTTC,-,TRBD1,TRBJ1-2,TRBV5-1
CASSTGAGSAKNIQYF,TGTGCCAGTAGTACGGGGGCCGGGTCGGCCAAAAACATTCAGTACTTC,-,-,TRBJ2-4,TRBV19
CASSLGGVEAFF,TGTGCCAGCAGCTTGGGAGGGGTTGAAGCTTTCTTT,few,-,TRBJ1-1,TRBV11-2
CASSLRQGATLNTEAFF,TGTGCCAGCAGCTTGAGGCAGGGGGCGACTTTGAACACTGAAGCTTTCTTT,-,TRBD1,TRBJ1-1,TRBV5-8
CAWSVDSNQPQHF,TGTGCCTGGAGTGTAGACAGCAATCAGCCCCAGCATTTT,-,-,TRBJ1-5,TRBV30
CASSQGGQNSPLHF,TGCGCCAGCAGCCAAGGGGGGCAAAATTCACCCCTCCACTTT,few,-,TRBJ1-6,TRBV4-3
CASSPGNRDRDGEQYF,TGCGCCAGCAGCCCCGGAAACCGGGACAGGGATGGGGAGCAGTACTTC,once,TRBD1,TRBJ2-7,TRBV4-1
CAGSLGPDTQYF,TGTGCCGGCAGCCTGGGCCCAGATACGCAGTATTTT,-,-,TRBJ2-3,TRBV7-8
CASQGLADTQYF,TGTGCCAGCCAGGGGCTTGCAGATACGCAGTATTTT,-,-,TRBJ2-3,TRBV2
CASSFPTGSSEKLFF,TGTGCCAGCAGTTTCCCCACAGGGTCCTCGGAAAAACTGTTTTTT,-,-,TRBJ1-4,TRBV28
CASSQSSGGRTDTQYF,TGTGCCAGCAGCCAATCTAGCGGGGGGAGGACAGATACGCAGTATTTT,-,TRBD2,TRBJ2-3,TRBV7-6
CSVGDGKFSGANVLTF,TGCAGCGTGGGGGACGGGAAATTCTCTGGGGCCAACGTCCTGACTTTC,-,-,TRBJ2-6,TRBV29-1
CASSSTPGAISYEQYF,TGTGCCAGCAGCTCCACCCCTGGGGCGATCTCCTACGAGCAGTACTTC,-,-,TRBJ2-7,TRBV5-4
CASSLGTPNTGELFF,TGTGCCAGCAGCTTAGGGACACCGAACACCGGGGAGCTGTTTTTT,-,-,TRBJ2-2,TRBV11-2